This entry lists 8 T cell receptor beta chains sequenced from one sample in a study of blood T cells in healthy people across ages. A J-beta primer mix and a sample-barcoded 5' primer were used in a second PCR of roughly 6 to 12 cycles. MiXCR was run by TCRdb on the 5' RACE reads, yielding one entry per CDR3 protein. The sample records some 920,000 distinct CDR3 sequences, roughly 51% being singletons. The specimen was blood. Source of these receptors: a woman in her sixties or seventies in good health.

The chain couples TRBV27 to TRBJ2-4; either TRBD1 or TRBD2 may fit D (6 bases each). The V gene's germline CDR1 is MNHEY and CDR2 SMNVEV (reference sequence). Trimming pared 7 bases from V and 6 bases from J, leaving 16 bases between. The length of the CDR3 is 14 residues. CDR3 sequence (DNA): TGTGCCAGCAATTTTGGGGGGCTGGGAAACATTCAGTACTTC. This codes for CASNFGGLGNIQYF.

The J gene is TRBJ1-2, the V gene TRBV14, with 7 positions matching TRBD1. The CDR3 length is 17 residues. CDR1 SGHDN and CDR2 FVKESK come from the germline V gene. The trim removed 4 bases at V and 0 bases at J, leaving 11 bases unmatched. The CDR3 loop is CASSPEKGALANYGYTF. CDR3 DNA sequence: TGTGCCAGCAGCCCGGAGAAGGGGGCGCTTGCTAACTATGGCTACACCTTC. Together with reference TRBV14 and TRBJ1-2, the CDR3 gives the full variable domain: EAGVTQFPSHSVIEKGQTVTLRCDPISGHDNLYWYRRVMGKEIKFLLHFVKESKQDESGMPNNRFLAERTGGTYSTLKVQPAELEDSGVYFCASSPEKGALANYGYTFGSGTRLTVV.

This chain uses TRBV20-1 with TRBJ2-3; a weak D match, TRBD1 (5 bases). The CDR3 is 13 residues long. In germline, CDR1 is DFQATT, CDR2 SNEGSKA (reference sequence). V shed 1 base and J shed 2 bases, with 7 bases lying between them. The CDR3 DNA sequence: TGCAGTGCTAGAGGGGGCCACACAGATACGCAGTATTTT. It encodes CSARGGHTDTQYF.

The chain carries TRBV29-1 and TRBJ2-1, with TRBD2 matching over 9 bases. Trimming took 1 base from V and 0 from J; bases not matched to a gene: 7. The CDR3 has 17 residues. The germline CDR1 and CDR2 sequences are SQVTM and ANQGSEA. The CDR3 sequence is CSVEGLAEGPSYNEQFF. The CDR3 DNA sequence: TGCAGCGTTGAAGGACTAGCGGAGGGGCCCTCCTACAATGAGCAGTTCTTC.

The CDR3 DNA follows: TGTGCCTGGAGTCAAGGAGGCAGTGCCGAGCAGTACTTC. It codes for CAWSQGGSAEQYF. This rearrangement joins TRBV30 to TRBJ2-7; weak D call: TRBD2 (5 bases). This CDR3 has 13 amino acids. CDR1 GTSNPN and CDR2 SVGIG come from the germline V gene (reference sequence). V lost 2 bases and J 6 bases, leaving 14 bases between the germline ends. Drawing the rest from reference TRBV30 and TRBJ2-7, the complete variable domain is SQTIHQWPATLVQPVGSPLSLECTVEGTSNPNLYWYRQAAGRGLQLLFYSVGIGQISSEVPQNLSASRPQDRQFILSSKKLLLSDSGFYLCAWSQGGSAEQYFGPGTRLTVT.

The genes are TRBV29-1 and TRBJ2-1; perhaps D is TRBD1 or TRBD2 (6 bases each). V lost 5 bases and J lost 8, with 19 bases in between. Germline values: CDR1 SQVTM, CDR2 ANQGSEA. CDR3 size: 14 residues. The CDR3: CSVPRGAYGDEQFF. For the CDR3, the DNA is TGCAGCGTTCCTAGGGGGGCTTATGGTGATGAGCAGTTCTTC.

The chain joins TRBV28 to TRBJ2-5; 7 positions match TRBD1. V lost 6 bases, J lost 2 bases, and 6 bases stayed unmatched. The CDR3 is 14 amino acids. The germline gives CDR1 MDHEN, CDR2 SYDVKM. CDR3 bases: TGTGCCAGCAGAGAAACAGGGGTTCAAGAGACCCAGTACTTC. This encodes CASRETGVQETQYF.

V is TRBV4-3 and J is TRBJ2-7, with no clear D. This CDR3 is built from 15 residues. With 0 bases removed from V and 2 bases from J, the gap between germline ends came to 11 bases. Germline V gene data show CDR1 as LGHNA and CDR2 as YSLEER. The CDR3 spells CASSQDLQKTYEQYF. The CDR3 DNA is TGCGCCAGCAGCCAAGATTTACAGAAAACCTACGAGCAGTACTTC.